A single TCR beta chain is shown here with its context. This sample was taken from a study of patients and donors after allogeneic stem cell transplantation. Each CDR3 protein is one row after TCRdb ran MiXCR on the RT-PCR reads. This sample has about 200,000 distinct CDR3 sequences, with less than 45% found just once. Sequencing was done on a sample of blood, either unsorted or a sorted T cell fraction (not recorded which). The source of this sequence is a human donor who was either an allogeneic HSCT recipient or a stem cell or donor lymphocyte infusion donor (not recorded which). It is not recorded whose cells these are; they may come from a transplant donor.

Here the CDR3 DNA reads TGCAGCGTTGAGGACAGGAGGACTGAAGCTTTCTTT. Translation: CSVEDRRTEAFF. The chain links TRBV29-1 to TRBJ1-1; TRBD1 aligns across 7 bases. Per the germline V gene, CDR1 is SQVTM and CDR2 is ANQGSEA. This CDR3 contains 12 residues. V gave up 3 bases and J gave up 5 bases; unmatched junction bases: 3. The full variable domain, in which reference TRBV29-1 and TRBJ1-1 provide the parts outside the CDR3, is SAVISQKPSRDICQRGTSLTIQCQVDSQVTMMFWYRQQPGQSLTLIATANQGSEATYESGFVIDKFPISRPNLTFSTLTVSNMSPEDSSIYLCSVEDRRTEAFFGQGTRLTVV.